The 11 T cell receptor beta chains reported below all come from one sample, sequenced in a study of blood T cell repertoires in COVID-19 (dated by TCRdb to the early 2020s). Library construction relied on the immunoSEQ multiplex PCR assay. The source is immuneACCESS, and TCRdb retained only in-frame sequences with V and J called. Part of the clones is not carried over; for the studies checked, unresolved V genes explain less than half of this, and the remainder is unexplained. Counted in this sample were about 320,000 clones; 85% of them appeared once. Roughly 7% of the sample is taken by the ten largest. Sequenced sample: peripheral blood. Receptors were obtained from a human donor in a cohort sampled during active COVID-19.

V and J are TRBV7-8 and TRBJ1-3, with D hard to call. Germline V gene sequence: CDR1 SGHVS, CDR2 FQNEAQ. V shed 4 bases and J shed 0 bases, with 10 bases lying between them. This CDR3 has 15 amino acids. As DNA, the CDR3 is TGTGCCAGCAGCTCAGAACAGTACTCTGGAAACACCATATATTTT. Its protein is CASSSEQYSGNTIYF.

This rearrangement joins TRBV5-1 to TRBJ2-3; 16 nucleotides agree with TRBD2. The CDR3 is made up of 18 amino acids. V shed 2 bases, J shed 3 bases, and the junction held 6 bases outside the gene matches. CDR1 is SGHRS, CDR2 YFSETQ, per germline. CDR3 in DNA: TGCGCCAGCAGCTTCGGGACTAGCGGGGGGGCTAAAACAGATACGCAGTATTTT. Residues: CASSFGTSGGAKTDTQYF.

The V and J genes are TRBV15 and TRBJ1-2; no clear D. Germline CDR1 reads LNHNV; CDR2 reads YYDKDF (reference sequence). V was clipped by 0 bases and J by 4 bases, with 12 bases between them. The CDR3 consists of 15 residues. The chain's CDR3 is CATSRDLGGIYGYTF. DNA for the CDR3: TGTGCCACCAGCAGAGATCTCGGCGGGATCTATGGCTACACCTTC.

The genes are TRBV14 and TRBJ1-4, with 8 bases matching TRBD1. The CDR3 is made up of 16 amino acids. The germline gives CDR1 SGHDN, CDR2 FVKESK. Trimming at V came to 5 bases and at J to 7 bases, leaving 12 bases not matched to a gene. The CDR3 DNA reads TGTGCCAGCAGCAACACCCCCGGACAGGGTGGTGAAAAACTGTTTTTT. Translation gives CASSNTPGQGGEKLFF.

This rearrangement joins TRBV7-9 to TRBJ1-5, with a possible D match to TRBD1 (6 bases). This CDR3 spans 15 amino acids. Germline CDR1 and CDR2: SEHNR and FQNEAQ (reference sequence). V was cut by 0 bases and J by 4 bases, with 10 bases left in between. The CDR3 nucleotides read TGTGCCAGCAGCTTAGCGGACAGTTCAAATCAGCCCCAGCATTTT. It encodes CASSLADSSNQPQHF.

This chain links TRBV30 with TRBJ1-5; D gene uncertain. The CDR3 consists of 12 residues. Per the germline V gene, CDR1 is GTSNPN and CDR2 is SVGIG (reference sequence). V was shortened by 0 bases and J by 4 bases, with 4 bases between the two germline ends. The CDR3 loop reads CAWSVQNQPQHF. As DNA, the CDR3 is TGTGCCTGGAGTGTACAAAATCAGCCCCAGCATTTT.

CDR3 loop: CASSWTYMGELFF. The CDR3 DNA sequence: TGTGCCAGCAGTTGGACATATATGGGGGAGCTGTTTTTT. The genes are TRBV12-3 or TRBV12-4 and TRBJ2-2; tentatively, D is TRBD1 (5 bases). Trimming took 4 bases from V and 8 from J, leaving 11 bases between them. The CDR3 has 13 residues.

The table lists this clone with a count of one. CDR3 in amino acids: CASSFGGGGGYTF. CDR3 bases: TGTGCCAGCAGTTTTGGGGGAGGAGGTGGCTACACCTTC. The chain recombines TRBV27 with TRBJ1-2; D is possibly TRBD1 (5 bases). V shed 3 bases and J shed 7 bases, with 12 bases lying between them. The CDR3 contains 13 residues. The germline V gene has CDR1 MNHEY and CDR2 SMNVEV (reference sequence).

This CDR3 is CASSPSGIHTQYF. The CDR3 region has the DNA TGTGCCAGCTCACCAAGCGGTATACATACGCAGTATTTT. This rearrangement joins TRBV18 to TRBJ2-3; possibly TRBD2 for D (5 bases). The CDR3 is 13 residues long. The ends were cut back, 2 bases at V and 7 bases at J, with 10 bases in the middle. CDR1 is KGHSH and CDR2 is LQKENI in the germline V gene.

J is TRBJ2-4 and V is TRBV2; TRBD1 agrees at 8 bases. Trimming cost V 6 bases and J 5 bases; bases outside gene matches: 6. The CDR3 length is 14 residues. Germline assignment: CDR1 SNHLY and CDR2 FYNNEI. CDR3 bases: TGTGCCAGCAGGACCGGGACAGGACAAAACATTCAGTACTTC. It is translated as CASRTGTGQNIQYF.

V gene TRBV5-6 combines with J gene TRBJ1-2; TRBD1 matches 8 bases. The CDR3 is 14 amino acids. Germline CDR1 reads SGHDT; CDR2 reads YYEEEE. The ends lost 4 bases at V and 8 bases at J; junction bases unmatched: 10. The CDR3 sequence is CASSTPDRVRGYTF. DNA for the CDR3: TGTGCCAGCAGCACCCCGGACAGGGTCCGGGGCTACACCTTC.